This TCR beta chain was obtained from a study of response to subunit inactivated influenza vaccine. Whole-study results and caveats: There was a suggestion from the authors that each seasonal influenza vaccination recruits few new T cells.

This clonotype appeared a few times. Its antigen is as yet unknown. TCRdb used MiXCR to reprocess the RT-PCR reads, holding one entry per CDR3 protein. In the table there are 530,000 or so distinct CDR3 sequences, about 25% of which are singletons. Losses at the gene ends were 0 bases for V and 4 bases for J; bases not matched to a gene: 8. The V gene's germline CDR1 is KGHDR and CDR2 SFDVKD. This CDR3 spans 17 amino acids. The rearrangement links TRBV24-1 to TRBJ2-1; 7 bases map to TRBD2. The material sequenced was CD4+ T cells sorted from PBMCs, taken less than 6 days after vaccination. The receptor was isolated from a man between 50 and 59 years old who received an inactivated influenza vaccine. CDR3 in DNA: TGTGCCACCAGTGATTTGGATGCGGCTAGCGGTTACAATGAGCAGTTCTTC. It codes for CATSDLDAASGYNEQFF.